This TCR beta chain was recovered during a study of T-cell memory formation after mild COVID-19. 5'RACE, which relied on constant-segment primers, yielded TCR alpha and TCR beta cDNA libraries carrying sample barcodes and UMIs. MiXCR, run by TCRdb on the 5' RACE reads, gives a single entry per CDR3 protein. The data hold 120,000 or so distinct CDR3 sequences, with around 15% observed a single time. Germline CDR1 and CDR2: SGHRS and YFSETQ. The CDR3 is 16 residues long. Unmatched junction bases numbered 7, after V lost 1 base and J lost 4 bases. The rearrangement joins TRBV5-1 to TRBJ2-5; 10 bases agree with TRBD1. This TCR came from a man younger than 30 who had mild COVID-19 (a few samples of this study predate the infection). Cell type and time point are not known. The sequenced sample consisted of PBMCs or a T cell subset sorted from them (not recorded which). The CDR3 loop is CASSLLGTGDGETQYF. CDR3 DNA sequence: TGCGCCAGCAGCTTGTTGGGGACAGGGGACGGAGAGACCCAGTACTTC. Supplemented by reference TRBV5-1 and TRBJ2-5, the full variable domain reads KAGVTQTPRYLIKTRGQQVTLSCSPISGHRSVSWYQQTPGQGLQFLFEYFSETQRNKGNFPGRFSGRQFSNSRSEMNVSTLELGDSALYLCASSLLGTGDGETQYFGPGTRLLVL.